The entry that follows covers one T cell receptor beta chain sequence. This sample was included in a study of blood T cell repertoires in COVID-19. Study details: COVID-19 samples from acute and convalescent phases originated in the United States, Italy and Spain. T cells, B-cell-depleted T cells, or PBMCs provided the cDNA or gDNA that served as material.

Original methodology: Estimates of nucleated cell counts were drawn from the amplification of reference gene primers. TCRdb's table, derived via immunoSEQ multiplex PCR, lists solely in-frame clones and lacks some. D and trimming come from the DNA, and the V and J calls and clone size come from that table. Of about 140,000 clones in the sample, roughly 89% were seen once. Specimen: peripheral blood. This TCR came from a woman between 45 and 60 years old with acute or convalescent COVID-19.

The CDR3 loop reads CASSWTGGNYEQYF. The DNA for the CDR3 is TGCGCCAGCAGTTGGACAGGGGGCAATTACGAGCAGTACTTC. The chain employs TRBV5-1 and TRBJ2-7, with 11 bases fitting TRBD1. CDR1 SGHRS and CDR2 YFSETQ come from the germline V gene. CDR3 size: 14 residues. The V segment lost 5 bases and the J segment 4 bases; nucleotides outside the gene matches: 5.